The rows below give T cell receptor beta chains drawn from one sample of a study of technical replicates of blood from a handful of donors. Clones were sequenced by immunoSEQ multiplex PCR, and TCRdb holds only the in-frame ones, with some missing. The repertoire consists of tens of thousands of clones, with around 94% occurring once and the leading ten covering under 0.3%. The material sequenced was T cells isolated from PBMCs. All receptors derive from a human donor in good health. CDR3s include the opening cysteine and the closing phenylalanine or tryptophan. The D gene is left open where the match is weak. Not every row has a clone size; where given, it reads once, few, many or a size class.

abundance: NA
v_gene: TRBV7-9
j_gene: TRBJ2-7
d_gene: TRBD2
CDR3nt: TGTGCCAGCAGGGCTAGCGGACATAACTCCTACGAGCAGTACTTC
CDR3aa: CASRASGHNSYEQYF

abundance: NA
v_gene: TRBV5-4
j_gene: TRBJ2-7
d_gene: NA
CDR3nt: TGTGCCAGCAGCCGAGCCGGGACATTGAACCCCTACGAGCAGTACTTC
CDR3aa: CASSRAGTLNPYEQYF

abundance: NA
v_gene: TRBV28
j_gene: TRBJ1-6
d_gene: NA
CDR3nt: TGTGCCAGCAGTTTATTCCAACAGGGCGGAAGTGATTCACCCCTCCACTTT
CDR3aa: CASSLFQQGGSDSPLHF

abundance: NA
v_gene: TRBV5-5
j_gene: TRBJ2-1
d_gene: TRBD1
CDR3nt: TGTGCCAGCAGCCCCCAGGGGGCGGGTGAGCAGTTCTTC
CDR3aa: CASSPQGAGEQFF

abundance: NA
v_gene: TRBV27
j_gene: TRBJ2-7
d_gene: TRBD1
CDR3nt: TGTGCCAGCACTGACGCAGGGGGCTCCTACGAGCAGTACTTC
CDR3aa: CASTDAGGSYEQYF

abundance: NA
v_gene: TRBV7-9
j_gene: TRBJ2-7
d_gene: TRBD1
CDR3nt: TGTGCCAGCAGCCCTCGGACAGGGGGTCCCTACGAGCAGTACTTC
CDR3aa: CASSPRTGGPYEQYF

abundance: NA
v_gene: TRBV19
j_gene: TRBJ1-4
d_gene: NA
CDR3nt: TGTGCCAGCAGTATAGCCGCAACTAATGAAAAACTGTTTTTT
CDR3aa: CASSIAATNEKLFF

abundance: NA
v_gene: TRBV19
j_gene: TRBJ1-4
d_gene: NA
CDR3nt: TGTGCCAGTAAAAGTGTAAGAGCGAAGGGGGAAAAACTGTTTTTT
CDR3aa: CASKSVRAKGEKLFF

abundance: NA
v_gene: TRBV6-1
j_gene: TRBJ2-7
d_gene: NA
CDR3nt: TGTGCCAGCAGACGACAGCTCTCCTACGAGCAGTACTTC
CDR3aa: CASRRQLSYEQYF

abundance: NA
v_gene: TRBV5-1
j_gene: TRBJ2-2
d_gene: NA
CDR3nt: TGCGCCAGCAGCTTGTCATCGAGAAACACCGGGGAGCTGTTTTTT
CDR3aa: CASSLSSRNTGELFF

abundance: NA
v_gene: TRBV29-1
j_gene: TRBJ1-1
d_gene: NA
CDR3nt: TGCAGCGTCCCCCCGGAGGGGCCGGACCGGGCTTTCTTT
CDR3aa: CSVPPEGPDRAFF

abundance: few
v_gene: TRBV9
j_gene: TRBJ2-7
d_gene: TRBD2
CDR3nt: TGTGCCAGCAGCGTGGGCGGGGGGATGACCTACGAGCAGTACTTC
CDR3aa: CASSVGGGMTYEQYF

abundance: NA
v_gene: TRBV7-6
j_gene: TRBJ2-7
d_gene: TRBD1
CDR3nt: TGTGCCAGCAGCTTAAGTGGGACAGCCTTCTACGAGCAGTACTTC
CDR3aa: CASSLSGTAFYEQYF

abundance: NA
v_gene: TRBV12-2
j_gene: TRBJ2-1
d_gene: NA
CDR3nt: TGTGCAAGTCACCCAGCGGGAGGGCTTTGTTACAATGAGCAGTTCTTC
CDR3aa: CASHPAGGLCYNEQFF

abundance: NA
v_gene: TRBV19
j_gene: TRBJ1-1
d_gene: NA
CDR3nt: TGTGCCAGTACCCTGAGGGGAGGGAACACTGAAGCTTTCTTT
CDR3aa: CASTLRGGNTEAFF

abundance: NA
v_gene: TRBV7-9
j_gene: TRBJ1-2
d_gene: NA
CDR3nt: TGTGCCAGCAGCTTTGGCGACACGGGCTACACCTTC
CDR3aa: CASSFGDTGYTF

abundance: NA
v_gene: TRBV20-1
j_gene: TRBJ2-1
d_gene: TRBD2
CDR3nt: TGCAGTACGGGGACTAATAATGAGCAGTTCTTC
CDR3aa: CSTGTNNEQFF

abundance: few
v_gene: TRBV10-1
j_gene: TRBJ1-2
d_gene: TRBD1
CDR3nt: TGCGCCAGCAGTGATGGACAGGGCTATGGCTACACCTTC
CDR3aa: CASSDGQGYGYTF

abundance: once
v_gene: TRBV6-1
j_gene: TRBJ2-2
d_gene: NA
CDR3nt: TGTGCCAGCACCCCGGACACCGGGGAGCTGTTTTTT
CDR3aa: CASTPDTGELFF

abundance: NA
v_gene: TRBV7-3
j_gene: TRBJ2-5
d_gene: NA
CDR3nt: TGTGCCAGCAGCGCCACTAGAGAAGAGACCCAGTACTTC
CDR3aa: CASSATREETQYF

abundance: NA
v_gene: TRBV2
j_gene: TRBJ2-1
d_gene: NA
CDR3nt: TGTGCCAGCAGTCGGGTTGCGGGGGCCGGGAATGAGCAGTTCTTC
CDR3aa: CASSRVAGAGNEQFF

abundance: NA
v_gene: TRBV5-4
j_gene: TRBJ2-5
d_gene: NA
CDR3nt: TGTGCCAGCAGTTACGGGGTCCAAGAGACCCAGTACTTC
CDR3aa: CASSYGVQETQYF

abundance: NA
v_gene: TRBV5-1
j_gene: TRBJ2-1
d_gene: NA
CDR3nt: TGCGCCAGCAGCCCGGTCGGGTTGTGGACTACCCTGATACTGGGGCAGTTCTTC
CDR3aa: CASSPVGLWTTLILGQFF

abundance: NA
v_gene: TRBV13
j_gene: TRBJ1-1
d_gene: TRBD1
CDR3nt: TGTGCCAGCAGCTTCCGGGACAGGGCTAACACTGAAGCTTTCTTT
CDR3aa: CASSFRDRANTEAFF